This is a list of T cell receptor beta chains from one sample in a study of regulatory T cells in long-lasting Graves disease. TCRdb reprocessed the multiplex PCR reads via MiXCR and lists one record per CDR3 protein. The table has about 300,000 distinct CDR3 sequences, 15% to 20% seen once; the top ten hold less than 40%. Specimen: peripheral blood mononuclear cells (PBMCs), collected at new diagnosis, from a patient treated with antithyroid drugs. The receptors derive from a female donor with Graves disease. The CDR3 runs from the conserved cysteine through the conserved F or W. The order of the fields is clone size, D gene, J gene, V gene, CDR3 DNA, CDR3 protein. A D gene is named only where the DNA matches it firmly. Only part of the rows carry a size: once, few, many, or a class if the clone is expanded.

clone_size: many
d_call: -
j_call: TRBJ2-1
v_call: TRBV28
cdr3_nt: TGTGCCAGCGGTATAGCGGAGATCTACAATGAGCAGTTCTTC
cdr3_aa: CASGIAEIYNEQFF

clone_size: few
d_call: TRBD1
j_call: TRBJ2-1
v_call: TRBV3-1
cdr3_nt: TGTGCCAGCAGCCCCCTCATACGGACAGGGGGTGATGAGCAGTTCTTC
cdr3_aa: CASSPLIRTGGDEQFF

clone_size: many
d_call: TRBD2
j_call: TRBJ2-1
v_call: TRBV9
cdr3_nt: TGTGCCAGCAGCGGAACGACTAGCGATCGCCATGAGCAGTTCTTC
cdr3_aa: CASSGTTSDRHEQFF

clone_size: few
d_call: -
j_call: TRBJ2-1
v_call: TRBV9
cdr3_nt: TGTGCCAGCAGCGCCCCCACAGGGGAGGGCAATGAGCAGTTCTTC
cdr3_aa: CASSAPTGEGNEQFF

clone_size: few
d_call: -
j_call: TRBJ1-5
v_call: TRBV7-9
cdr3_nt: TGTGCCAGCAGCTTAGCGGGACATTCTAGCAATCAGCCCCAGCATTTT
cdr3_aa: CASSLAGHSSNQPQHF

clone_size: -
d_call: -
j_call: TRBJ2-7
v_call: TRBV30
cdr3_nt: TGTGCCTGCAGTGTTGCTGGGGGCCCAGACGAGCACTACTTC
cdr3_aa: CACSVAGGPDEHYF

clone_size: many
d_call: TRBD1
j_call: TRBJ1-5
v_call: TRBV5-1
cdr3_nt: TGCGCCAGCAGCTTGGGGACAGGGAGGAGCAATCAGCCCCAGCATTTT
cdr3_aa: CASSLGTGRSNQPQHF

clone_size: many
d_call: -
j_call: TRBJ2-1
v_call: TRBV29-1
cdr3_nt: TGCAGCCCCAAGGCGGTTTCCTACAATGAGCAGTTCTTC
cdr3_aa: CSPKAVSYNEQFF

clone_size: many
d_call: -
j_call: TRBJ2-7
v_call: TRBV5-1
cdr3_nt: TGCGCCAGCAGCTTGGCAGGGTTCCACGAGCAGTACTTC
cdr3_aa: CASSLAGFHEQYF

clone_size: many
d_call: TRBD1
j_call: TRBJ2-7
v_call: TRBV18
cdr3_nt: TGTGCCAGCTCACCACCGTGGACAGGGAAAGAGCAGTACTTC
cdr3_aa: CASSPPWTGKEQYF

clone_size: few
d_call: -
j_call: TRBJ2-1
v_call: TRBV6-5
cdr3_nt: TGTGCCAGCAGTTACTCGTTTAACGGTGGGGCGGGGCTAAACCTCGAGCCCTACAATGAGCAGTTCTTC
cdr3_aa: CASSYSFNGGAGLNLEPYNEQFF